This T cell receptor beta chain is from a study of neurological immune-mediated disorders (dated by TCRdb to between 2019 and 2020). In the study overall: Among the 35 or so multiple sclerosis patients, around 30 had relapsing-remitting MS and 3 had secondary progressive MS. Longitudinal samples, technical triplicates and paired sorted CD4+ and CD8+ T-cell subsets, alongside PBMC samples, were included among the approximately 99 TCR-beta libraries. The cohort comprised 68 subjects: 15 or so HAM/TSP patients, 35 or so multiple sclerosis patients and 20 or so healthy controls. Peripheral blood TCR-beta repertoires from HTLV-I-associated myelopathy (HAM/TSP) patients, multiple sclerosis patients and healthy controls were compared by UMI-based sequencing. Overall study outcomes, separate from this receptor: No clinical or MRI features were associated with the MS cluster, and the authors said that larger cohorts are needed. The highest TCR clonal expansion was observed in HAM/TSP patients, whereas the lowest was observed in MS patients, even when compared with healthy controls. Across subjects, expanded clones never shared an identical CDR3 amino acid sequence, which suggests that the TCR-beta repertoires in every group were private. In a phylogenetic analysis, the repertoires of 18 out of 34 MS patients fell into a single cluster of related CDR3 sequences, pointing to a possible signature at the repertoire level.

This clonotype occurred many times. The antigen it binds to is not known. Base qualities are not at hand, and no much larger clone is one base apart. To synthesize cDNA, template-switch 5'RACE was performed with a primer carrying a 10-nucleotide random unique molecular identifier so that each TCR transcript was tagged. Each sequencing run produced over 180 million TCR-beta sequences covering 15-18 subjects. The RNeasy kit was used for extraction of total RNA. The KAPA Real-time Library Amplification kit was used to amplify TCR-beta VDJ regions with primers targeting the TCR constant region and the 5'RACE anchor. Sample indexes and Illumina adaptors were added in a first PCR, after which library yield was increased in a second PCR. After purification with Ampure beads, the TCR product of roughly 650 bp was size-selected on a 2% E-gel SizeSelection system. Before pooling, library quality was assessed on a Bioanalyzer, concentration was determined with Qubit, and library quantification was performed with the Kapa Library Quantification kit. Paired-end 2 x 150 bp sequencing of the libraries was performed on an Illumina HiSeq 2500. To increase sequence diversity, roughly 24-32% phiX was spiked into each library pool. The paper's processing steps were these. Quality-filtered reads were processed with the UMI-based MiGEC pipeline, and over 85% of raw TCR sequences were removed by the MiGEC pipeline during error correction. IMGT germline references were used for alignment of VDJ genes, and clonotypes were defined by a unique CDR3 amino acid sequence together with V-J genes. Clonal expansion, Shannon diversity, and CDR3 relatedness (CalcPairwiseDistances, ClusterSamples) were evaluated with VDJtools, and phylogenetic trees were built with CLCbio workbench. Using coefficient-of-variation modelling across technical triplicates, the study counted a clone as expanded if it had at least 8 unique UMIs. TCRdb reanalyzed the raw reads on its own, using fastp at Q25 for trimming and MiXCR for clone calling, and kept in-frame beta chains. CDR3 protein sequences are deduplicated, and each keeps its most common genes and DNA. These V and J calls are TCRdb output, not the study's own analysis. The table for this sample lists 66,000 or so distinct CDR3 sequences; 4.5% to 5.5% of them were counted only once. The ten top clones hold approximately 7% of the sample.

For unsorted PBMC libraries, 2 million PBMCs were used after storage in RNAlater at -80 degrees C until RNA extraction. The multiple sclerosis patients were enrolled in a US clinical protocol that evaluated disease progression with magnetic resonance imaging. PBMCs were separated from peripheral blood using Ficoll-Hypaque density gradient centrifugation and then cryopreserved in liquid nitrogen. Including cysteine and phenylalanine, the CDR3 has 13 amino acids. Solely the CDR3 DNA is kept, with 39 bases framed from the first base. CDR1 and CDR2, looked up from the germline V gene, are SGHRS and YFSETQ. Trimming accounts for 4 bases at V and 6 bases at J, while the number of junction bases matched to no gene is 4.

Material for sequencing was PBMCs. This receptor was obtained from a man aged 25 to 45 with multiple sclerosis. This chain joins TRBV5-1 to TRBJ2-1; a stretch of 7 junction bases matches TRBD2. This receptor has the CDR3 CASSGRLANEQFF. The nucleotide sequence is TGCGCCAGCAGCGGCAGACTAGCCAATGAGCAGTTCTTC.